This entry is about one TCR beta chain. The target antigen is unknown. This specimen belongs to a study of T cell responses to AZD1222 COVID-19 vaccine. Study-wide background: Second doses that came at about 4 or about 12 weeks were put together.

TCRdb's table, derived via immunoSEQ multiplex PCR, lists solely in-frame clones and lacks some. The data show some 140,000 clones, with about 90% seen just once and just over 5.5% held by the top ten. V shed 4 bases and J shed 4 bases, with 9 bases lying between them. This CDR3 spans 13 amino acids. Looked up from germline, CDR1 is KGHDR and CDR2 is SFDVKD. Study-level findings and limits: When two AZD1222 doses had been given, Spike-specific TCR breadth and depth rose. The donors showed a predominance of white British ancestry and of females, with possible underestimation of clonal diversity.

The sequencing here drew on peripheral blood, taken on day 0 of AZD1222 vaccination. The chain employs TRBV24-1 and TRBJ2-5; D is uncertain. This TCR was recovered from an adult in good health. CDR3 nucleotide sequence: TGTGCCACCAGTGAGTCCCGACTAGAGACCCAGTACTTC. Its translation: CATSESRLETQYF.